These 20 T cell receptor beta chains share one sample of origin, sequenced in a study of CD8 T cells in Susac syndrome. Random hexamers were used to reverse transcribe roughly 0.5 to 1 ug of RNA. TCRdb analysed the immunoSEQ multiplex PCR reads with MiXCR anew, one entry per CDR3 protein. The profile covers about 140,000 distinct CDR3 sequences, with 90% to 95% appearing a single time and roughly 0.27% taken by the ten largest. Input material: CD8+ T cells from PBMCs. All receptors come from a human donor in good health.

The chain is built from TRBV29-1 and TRBJ1-2, with D tentatively TRBD1 (5 bases). The CDR3 extends over 12 amino acids. The V and J ends lost 6 bases and 3 bases respectively, with 11 bases between them. CDR1 is SQVTM, CDR2 ANQGSEA, per germline. CDR3 DNA sequence: TGCAGCGTGCTCGGGGGTGACTATGGCTACACCTTC. Its translation is CSVLGGDYGYTF. Drawing the rest from reference TRBV29-1 and TRBJ1-2, the complete variable domain is SAVISQKPSRDICQRGTSLTIQCQVDSQVTMMFWYRQQPGQSLTLIATANQGSEATYESGFVIDKFPISRPNLTFSTLTVSNMSPEDSSIYLCSVLGGDYGYTFGSGTRLTVV.

V usage is TRBV20-1 and J usage is TRBJ1-1; D ambiguous. This CDR3 has 14 amino acids. In germline, CDR1 is DFQATT, CDR2 SNEGSKA (reference sequence). With 5 bases removed from V and 0 bases from J, the gap between germline ends came to 13 bases. CDR3 amino acids: CSAQPRSLNTEAFF. Written as DNA, the CDR3 is TGCAGTGCTCAACCGAGGAGCCTGAACACTGAAGCTTTCTTT.

The rearrangement uses TRBV25-1 and TRBJ2-5; the D gene is possibly TRBD1 (7 bases). This CDR3 has 16 amino acids. V dropped 6 bases and J dropped 1 base, with 18 bases sitting between them. Per the germline V gene, CDR1 is MGHDK and CDR2 is SYGVNS. Written as DNA, the CDR3 is TGTGCCAGCAGCCAGCTCCAGGGGGGAGTCCAAGAGACCCAGTACTTC. Its translation: CASSQLQGGVQETQYF.

This sequence joins TRBV20-1 and TRBJ1-2, with unresolved D. Deletions cut 4 bases from V and 4 bases from J, with 16 bases between. This CDR3 contains 14 residues. The germline V gene has CDR1 DFQATT and CDR2 SNEGSKA (reference sequence). The CDR3 DNA is TGCAGTGCTATGGTGCCAGAGGACGCCTATGGCTACACCTTC. The encoded protein is CSAMVPEDAYGYTF.

The J gene is TRBJ2-3, the V gene TRBV20-1, with D unresolved. CDR1 is DFQATT, CDR2 SNEGSKA, per germline (reference sequence). The CDR3 consists of 14 residues. V lost 4 bases, J lost 4 bases, and 15 bases lay in between. The CDR3 region is CSANGLPGPDTQYF. The CDR3 bases are TGCAGTGCTAACGGGCTCCCTGGCCCAGATACGCAGTATTTT.

J is TRBJ1-1 and V is TRBV30; D ambiguous. The CDR3 sequence is 13 residues long. CDR1 is GTSNPN, CDR2 SVGIG, per germline (reference sequence). With 3 bases removed from V and 1 base from J, the gap between germline ends came to 9 bases. This CDR3 reads CAWSEGRNTEAFF. CDR3 in DNA: TGTGCCTGGAGCGAGGGCAGGAACACTGAAGCTTTCTTT.

This sequence joins TRBV24-1 and TRBJ2-5; tentative D call: TRBD1 (5 bases). V lost 0 bases, J lost 4 bases, and 8 bases lay in between. This CDR3 has 14 residues. In germline, CDR1 is KGHDR, CDR2 SFDVKD. CDR3 bases: TGTGCCACCAGTGATTTGAGGGGTCCAGAGACCCAGTACTTC. Its protein is CATSDLRGPETQYF.

The V call is TRBV28, the J call TRBJ2-7; D is possibly TRBD2 (5 bases). Germline CDR1 and CDR2: MDHEN and SYDVKM. V lost 5 bases, J lost 0 bases, and 11 bases lay in between. The CDR3 length is 14 residues. The CDR3 region is CASSPSGYSYEQYF. In nucleotides, the CDR3 is TGTGCCAGCAGTCCAAGCGGTTACTCCTACGAGCAGTACTTC.

The chain recombines TRBV20-1 with TRBJ2-2; D gene uncertain. Germline V CDR1 and CDR2: DFQATT, SNEGSKA (reference sequence). The V and J ends lost 0 bases and 5 bases respectively, with 16 bases between them. CDR3 size: 16 residues. CDR3 nucleotides: TGCAGTGCTAGAGATCGCGAGGCTCGGAGAACCGGGGAGCTGTTTTTT. Protein: CSARDREARRTGELFF.

The J gene is TRBJ2-3, the V gene TRBV29-1; D might be TRBD1 (5 bases). Trimming cost V 7 bases and J 6 bases, with 8 bases left between them. The CDR3 has 10 amino acids. The germline V gene encodes CDR1 SQVTM and CDR2 ANQGSEA. For the CDR3, the DNA is TGCAGCGCTTCAGGGGATACGCAGTATTTT. Amino acid sequence: CSASGDTQYF.

The rearrangement links TRBV7-9 to TRBJ1-5; D not resolved. V was shortened by 5 bases and J by 0 bases, with 2 bases between the two germline ends. This CDR3 spans 12 amino acids. Germline V lookup: CDR1 SEHNR, CDR2 FQNEAQ (reference sequence). As DNA, the CDR3 is TGTGCCAGCAGCACTAGCAATCAGCCCCAGCATTTT. As protein: CASSTSNQPQHF.

This chain's CDR3 is CSARDMDNEQFF. CDR3 coding DNA: TGCAGTGCTAGAGATATGGACAATGAGCAGTTCTTC. The J gene is TRBJ2-1, the V gene TRBV20-1; the D is unclear. This CDR3 has 12 amino acids. Deletions cut 0 bases from V and 5 bases from J, with 5 bases between. Germline V gives CDR1 DFQATT, CDR2 SNEGSKA (reference sequence).

CDR3 region: CASSTSGRGNEQFF. DNA for the CDR3: TGTGCCAGCAGTACTAGCGGGAGAGGGAATGAGCAGTTCTTC. The rearrangement joins TRBV6-2 or TRBV6-3 to TRBJ2-1, with 11 bases that match TRBD2. Trimming removed 5 bases from V and 7 bases from J; junction bases left unmatched: 4. Germline values: CDR1 MNHEY, CDR2 SVGEGT. CDR3 length equals 14 residues.

This rearrangement joins TRBV27 to TRBJ2-5; D gene unclear. Germline CDR1 is MNHEY and CDR2 is SMNVEV (reference sequence). This CDR3 has 14 residues. V was cut by 5 bases and J by 2 bases, with 12 bases left in between. Written as DNA, the CDR3 is TGTGCCAGCAGTCCGACTCATAGACAAGAGACCCAGTACTTC. Translated: CASSPTHRQETQYF.

J is TRBJ1-1 and V is TRBV29-1, with 7 bases fitting TRBD1. Germline lookup yields CDR1 SQVTM and CDR2 ANQGSEA. CDR3 length: 15 amino acids. Unmatched junction bases numbered 9, after V lost 5 bases and J lost 0 bases. This CDR3 is CSVSGTVAMNTEAFF. Written as DNA, the CDR3 is TGCAGCGTTTCCGGGACAGTCGCCATGAACACTGAAGCTTTCTTT.

This clonotype was found once. The chain employs TRBV28 and TRBJ2-3; possible D gene TRBD1, 6 bases. This CDR3 is built from 14 residues. V was shortened by 3 bases and J by 0 bases, with 7 bases between the two germline ends. Per germline, CDR1 MDHEN and CDR2 SYDVKM. The CDR3 region is CASSLGASTDTQYF. For the CDR3, the DNA is TGTGCCAGCAGTTTGGGGGCAAGCACAGATACGCAGTATTTT.

The V and J genes are TRBV29-1 and TRBJ2-1; tentatively, D is TRBD2 (5 bases). V dropped 2 bases and J dropped 5 bases, with 13 bases sitting between them. This CDR3 contains 14 residues. From germline, CDR1 is SQVTM and CDR2 ANQGSEA. CDR3 in amino acids: CSVEWTGRHNEQFF. The CDR3 region has the DNA TGCAGCGTTGAATGGACGGGAAGGCACAATGAGCAGTTCTTC.

The chain recombines TRBV6-5 with TRBJ2-7; 9 bases are a match to TRBD1. This CDR3 is built from 14 residues. With V trimmed by 5 bases and J by 5 bases, 7 bases remained unmatched. The germline V gene encodes CDR1 MNHEY and CDR2 SVGAGI. The chain's CDR3 is CASSTGQGRDEQYF. CDR3 DNA: TGTGCCAGCAGTACCGGACAGGGGAGGGACGAGCAGTACTTC.

This chain connects TRBV3-1 to TRBJ2-1; unclear D gene. Trimming took off 0 bases at V and 9 bases at J, with 9 bases between the two ends. The germline CDR1 and CDR2 sequences are LGHDT and YNNKEL (reference sequence). The CDR3 runs 13 residues. The CDR3 nucleotides are TGTGCCAGCAGCCAAGAATCCGACATTGAGCAGTTCTTC. Translating it yields CASSQESDIEQFF.

The chain joins TRBV6-2 or TRBV6-3 to TRBJ2-1; 11 bases fit TRBD2. V shed 6 bases, J shed 9 bases, and the junction held 10 bases outside the gene matches. The length of the CDR3 is 15 residues. Germline CDR1 reads MNHEY; CDR2 reads SVGEGT. This CDR3 is CASSHQVLAGAEQFF. In DNA form, the CDR3 reads TGTGCCAGCAGCCACCAGGTACTAGCGGGAGCTGAGCAGTTCTTC.